This TCR beta chain was sequenced during a study of CD8 T cells in Susac syndrome. The authors reverse transcribed roughly 0.5 to 1 ug RNA with random hexamers. TCRdb re-analysed the immunoSEQ multiplex PCR reads in MiXCR, keeping a single row per CDR3 protein. The profile shows 150,000 or so distinct CDR3 sequences, 94% of them singletons. V was pared by 1 base and J by 2 bases, with 5 bases between. The CDR3 consists of 13 residues. The chain links TRBV23-1 to TRBJ1-1; D gene unclear. TRBV23-1 carries the ORF label, with uncertain function. The source of this sequence is a human donor with multiple sclerosis. Sequenced input: CD8+ T cells from PBMCs. This CDR3 reads CASSQYENTEAFF. CDR3 nucleotides: TGCGCCAGCAGTCAATACGAAAACACTGAAGCTTTCTTT.